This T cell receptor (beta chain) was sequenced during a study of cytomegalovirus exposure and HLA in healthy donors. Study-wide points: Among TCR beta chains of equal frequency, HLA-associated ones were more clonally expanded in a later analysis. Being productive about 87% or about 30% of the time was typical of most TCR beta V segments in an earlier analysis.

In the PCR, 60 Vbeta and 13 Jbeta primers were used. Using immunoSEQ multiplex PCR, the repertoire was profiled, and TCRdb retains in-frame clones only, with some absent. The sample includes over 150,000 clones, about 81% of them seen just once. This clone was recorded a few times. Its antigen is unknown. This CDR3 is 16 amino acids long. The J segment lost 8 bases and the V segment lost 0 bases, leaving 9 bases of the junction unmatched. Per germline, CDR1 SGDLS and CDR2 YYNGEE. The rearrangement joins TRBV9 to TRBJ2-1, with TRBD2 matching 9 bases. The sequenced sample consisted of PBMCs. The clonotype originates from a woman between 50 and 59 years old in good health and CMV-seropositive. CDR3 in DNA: TGTGCCAGCAGCGTAGTAGGGCGGGGGGGCGTCGATGAGCAGTTCTTC. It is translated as CASSVVGRGGVDEQFF.